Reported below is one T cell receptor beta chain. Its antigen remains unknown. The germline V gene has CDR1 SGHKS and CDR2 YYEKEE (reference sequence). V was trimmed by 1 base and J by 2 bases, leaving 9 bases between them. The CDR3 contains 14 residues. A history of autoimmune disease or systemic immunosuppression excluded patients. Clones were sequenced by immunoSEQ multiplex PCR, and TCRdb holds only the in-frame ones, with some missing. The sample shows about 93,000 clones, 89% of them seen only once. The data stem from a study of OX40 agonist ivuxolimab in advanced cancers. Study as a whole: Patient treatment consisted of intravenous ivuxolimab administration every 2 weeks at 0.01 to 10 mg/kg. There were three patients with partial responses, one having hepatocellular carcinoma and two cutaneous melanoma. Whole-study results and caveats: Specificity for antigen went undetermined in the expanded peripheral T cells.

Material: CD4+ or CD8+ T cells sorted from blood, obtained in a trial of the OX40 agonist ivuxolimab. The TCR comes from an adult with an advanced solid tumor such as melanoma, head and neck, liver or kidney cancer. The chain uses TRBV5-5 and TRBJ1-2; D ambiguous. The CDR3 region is CASSLWRENYGYTF. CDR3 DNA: TGTGCCAGCAGCTTGTGGAGAGAAAACTATGGCTACACCTTC.